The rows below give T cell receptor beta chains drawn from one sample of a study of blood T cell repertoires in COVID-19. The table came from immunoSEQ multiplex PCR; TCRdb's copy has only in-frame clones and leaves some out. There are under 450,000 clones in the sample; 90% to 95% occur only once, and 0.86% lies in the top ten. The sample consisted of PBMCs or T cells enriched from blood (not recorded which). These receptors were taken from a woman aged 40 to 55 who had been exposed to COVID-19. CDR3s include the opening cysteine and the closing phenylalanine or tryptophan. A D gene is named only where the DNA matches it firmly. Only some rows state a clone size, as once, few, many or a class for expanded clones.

TGTGCCAGCAGCTTAGCGCGGCAGGGAAGCTCCTATAATTCACCCCTCCACTTT CASSLARQGSSYNSPLHF NA TRBV7-8 NA TRBJ1-6
TGTGCCTGGAGTCCCCCAGGGCCTCAGGGGGAGCAGTTCTTC CAWSPPGPQGEQFF NA TRBV30 NA TRBJ2-1
TGTGCCAGCAGCTCCCCGAAGACAGGGCTCTACGAGCAGTACTTC CASSSPKTGLYEQYF TRBD1 TRBV7-9 once TRBJ2-7
TGTGCCAGCAGCCAGGATGACTACCGCACCGGGGAGCTGTTTTTT CASSQDDYRTGELFF NA TRBV3-1/TRBV3-2 NA TRBJ2-2
TGTGCCAGTAGGACAGGGTCCCACACCGGGGAGCTGTTTTTT CASRTGSHTGELFF TRBD1 TRBV19 NA TRBJ2-2
TGCAGCGTTGAAGATCCCGGCAGGGGAAAGTATCCTAACACCGGGGAGCTGTTTTTT CSVEDPGRGKYPNTGELFF NA TRBV29-1 NA TRBJ2-2
TGTGCCACCAGTCTAGCAACTTCGTACAATGAGCAGTTCTTC CATSLATSYNEQFF NA TRBV15 NA TRBJ2-1
TGTGCCTGGAGTGGACTAGCGGGAGGGGGAACCTACGAGCAGTACTTC CAWSGLAGGGTYEQYF TRBD2 TRBV30 NA TRBJ2-7
TGTGCCAGCAGCGTAGACGCCAGAGGCTACGAGCAGTACTTC CASSVDARGYEQYF NA TRBV9 NA TRBJ2-7
TGTGCCAGTAGCCTACAGAGCACAGATACGCAGTATTTT CASSLQSTDTQYF NA TRBV19 NA TRBJ2-3
TGTGCCAGCAGCTCCGGTTTTTACGAGCAGTACTTC CASSSGFYEQYF NA TRBV2 few TRBJ2-7
TGTGCCAGCAGCTTATTCTCCGGGTCTGCATTACAAGAGACCCAGTACTTC CASSLFSGSALQETQYF NA TRBV5-6 NA TRBJ2-5
TGTGCCAGCAGCTTAATTCCCAGGAACACTGAAGCTTTCTTT CASSLIPRNTEAFF NA TRBV5-5 NA TRBJ1-1
TGTGCCAGCAGTGCCAAGCCGGGACAGGGGGCCGATACGCAGTATTTT CASSAKPGQGADTQYF TRBD1 TRBV6-4 NA TRBJ2-3
TGTGCCACCAGGAGGACTAGCGGTCCCAGTAAGAGCTCCTACGAGCAGTACTTC CATRRTSGPSKSSYEQYF TRBD2 TRBV15 NA TRBJ2-7
TGTGCCAGCAGCCCCGGTGGAGAGTCCCAGTACTTC CASSPGGESQYF NA TRBV7-6 NA TRBJ2-5
TGTGCCAGCAGCAAAAACGGACAGGGGGGAAACACCATATATTTT CASSKNGQGGNTIYF TRBD1 TRBV7-6 once TRBJ1-3
TGTGCCAGCAGCCCTACCGTCCTAGCGGGAGGGTCCTACGAGCAGTACTTC CASSPTVLAGGSYEQYF TRBD2 TRBV7-2 NA TRBJ2-7
TGTGCCACCAGCAGAGATGAGGCCCAGGGGGCCTTTGGCTACACCTTC CATSRDEAQGAFGYTF TRBD1 TRBV15 NA TRBJ1-2
TGTGCTAGTGAAAAGCGGGGGGACACGCAAGAGACCCAGTACTTC CASEKRGDTQETQYF TRBD2 TRBV12-5 once TRBJ2-5
TGTGCCAGCAGTTCCCTACTGGGGGACAGGGGGCCCTCCACGAACTATGGCTACACCTTC CASSSLLGDRGPSTNYGYTF TRBD1 TRBV27 NA TRBJ1-2
TGCGCCAGCAGCCAAGAATCCGGACACGCAAGCTATGGCTACACCTTC CASSQESGHASYGYTF NA TRBV4-1 once TRBJ1-2
TGCGCCAGCAGTAAAGGGGAAAGCAATCAGCCCCAGCATTTT CASSKGESNQPQHF NA TRBV5-1 NA TRBJ1-5